The T cell receptor (beta chain) under discussion was sequenced for a study of blood T cell repertoires in COVID-19. Study background: Acute-phase and convalescent COVID-19 samples originated in the United States, Italy and Spain. Nucleic acid was either cDNA or gDNA, and it came from T cells, B-cell-depleted T cells, or PBMCs.

How the authors handled the data: Using reference gene primer amplification, nucleated cell counts were estimated. Generated by immunoSEQ multiplex PCR, the TCRdb table keeps only in-frame clones and is missing some. That table supplies the V and J calls and clone size; D and trimming were determined from the DNA. The sample lists more than 65,000 clones; around 91% were seen once. Looked up from germline, CDR1 is LGHNA and CDR2 is YSLEER. V was pared by 3 bases and J by 0 bases, with 8 bases of the junction left unmatched. The CDR3 has 19 amino acids. The sample was peripheral blood. This sequence originates from a human donor in a cohort sampled during active COVID-19. The genes are TRBV4-3 and TRBJ2-6, with 10 bases lining up with TRBD1. CDR3 sequence reads: CASSQPRDRGPSGANVLTF. CDR3 in DNA: TGCGCCAGCAGCCAGCCAAGGGACAGGGGACCCTCTGGGGCCAACGTCCTGACTTTC.